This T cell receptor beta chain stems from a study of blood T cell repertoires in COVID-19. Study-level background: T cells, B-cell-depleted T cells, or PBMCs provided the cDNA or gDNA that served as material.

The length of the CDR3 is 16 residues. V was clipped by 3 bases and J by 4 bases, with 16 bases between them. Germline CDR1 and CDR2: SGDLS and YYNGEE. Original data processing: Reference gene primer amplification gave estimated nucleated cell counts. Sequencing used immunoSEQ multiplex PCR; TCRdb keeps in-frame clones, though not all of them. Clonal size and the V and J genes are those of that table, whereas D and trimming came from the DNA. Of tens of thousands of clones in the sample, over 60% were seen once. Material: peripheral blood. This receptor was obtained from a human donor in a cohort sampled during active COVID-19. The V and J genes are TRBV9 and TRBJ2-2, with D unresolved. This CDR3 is CASSAAVTLGTGELFF. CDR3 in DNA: TGTGCCAGCAGCGCCGCCGTCACTCTCGGCACCGGGGAGCTGTTTTTT.